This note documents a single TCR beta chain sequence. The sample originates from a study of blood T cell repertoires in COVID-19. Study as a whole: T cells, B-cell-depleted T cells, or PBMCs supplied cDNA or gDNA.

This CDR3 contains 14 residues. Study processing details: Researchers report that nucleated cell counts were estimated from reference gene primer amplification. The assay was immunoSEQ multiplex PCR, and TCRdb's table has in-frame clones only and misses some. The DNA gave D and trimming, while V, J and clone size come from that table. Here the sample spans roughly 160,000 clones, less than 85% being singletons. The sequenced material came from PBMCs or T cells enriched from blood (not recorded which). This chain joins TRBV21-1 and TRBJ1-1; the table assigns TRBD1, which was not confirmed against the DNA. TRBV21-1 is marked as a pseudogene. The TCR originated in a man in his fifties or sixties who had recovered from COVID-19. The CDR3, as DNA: TGTGCCAGCAGCAAAGATCATGTGAACACTGAAGCTTTCTTT. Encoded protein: CASSKDHVNTEAFF.